This T cell receptor (beta chain) was observed in a study of T cells after yellow fever vaccination. With regard to this clonotype: Its target is unknown.

The ends were cut back, 5 bases at V and 4 bases at J, with 9 bases in the middle. Germline loops: CDR1 SGHTA, CDR2 FQGNSA. The CDR3 loop spans 12 amino acids. The study, taken as a whole, reports: Most primary-vaccination clones recurred post-booster (about 96% CD4, over 70% CD8).

Conversion of TCR transcripts into cDNA relied on 5'RACE template switching, which added a universal primer site and UMIs. One entry per CDR3 protein, called by TCRdb with MiXCR from the 5' RACE reads. The data show hundreds of thousands of distinct CDR3 sequences, roughly an eighth seen once. The rearrangement uses TRBV7-2 and TRBJ2-7; no definite D call. The TCR comes from a man younger than 45 who received the YFV17D yellow fever vaccine. Sample: PBMCs, taken on the day of the yellow fever booster vaccination. The CDR3 sequence: CASSRGQYEQYF. CDR3 bases: TGTGCCAGCAGCCGAGGCCAGTACGAGCAGTACTTC.